This TCR beta chain stems from a study of blood T cells in healthy people across ages. In germline, CDR1 is DFQATT, CDR2 SNEGSKA (reference sequence). The CDR3 consists of 16 residues. With V trimmed by 5 bases and J by 4 bases, 13 bases remained unmatched. Alongside a J-beta primer mix, a sample-barcoded 5' primer served in a second PCR lasting about 7 to 12 cycles. TCRdb ran MiXCR on the 5' RACE reads and lists one entry per CDR3 protein. The sample records approximately 1,000,000 distinct CDR3 sequences, under 55% being singletons. This clonotype appeared a few times. Extracted total RNA amounted to at least 5 micrograms for each sample.

Material: blood. The chain uses TRBV20-1 and TRBJ2-3; 9 bases match TRBD1. This clonotype originated in a woman aged 60-70 years in good health. CDR3 loop: CSAPRDRVRFADTQYF. DNA for the CDR3: TGCAGTGCTCCCCGGGACAGGGTGAGGTTCGCAGATACGCAGTATTTT.